Following are 32 T cell receptor beta chains from one sample sequenced in a study of blood T cells in healthy people across ages. It was with a sample-barcoded 5' primer and a J-beta primer mix that a second PCR of roughly 7 to 12 cycles was run. TCRdb re-derived calls from the 5' RACE reads in MiXCR, one entry per CDR3 protein. The sample consists of fewer than 800,000 distinct CDR3 sequences, around 49% of them appearing once. Input material: blood. The receptors stem from a woman aged 60-70 years in good health.

This clonotype was counted between two and nine times. The chain links TRBV7-6 to TRBJ2-4, with D possibly matching TRBD2 (5 bases). This CDR3 is built from 12 residues. CDR1 is SGHVS, CDR2 FNYEAQ, per germline. Trimming removed 1 base at V and 13 bases at J, with 11 bases between. This chain's CDR3 is CASSLVSGEQYF. In DNA form, the CDR3 reads TGTGCCAGCAGCTTAGTTTCCGGGGAGCAGTACTTC.

The rearrangement joins TRBV9 to TRBJ1-1; D gene unclear. Between the trimmed V and J ends, which lost 0 bases and 2 bases, there was a span of 8 bases. The CDR3 loop spans 14 amino acids. The germline gives CDR1 SGDLS, CDR2 YYNGEE. The CDR3 nucleotides read TGTGCCAGCAGCGTAGCGACCACTAACACTGAAGCTTTCTTT. Its translation is CASSVATTNTEAFF. The full variable domain, completed using reference TRBV9 and TRBJ1-1, is DSGVTQTPKHLITATGQRVTLRCSPRSGDLSVYWYQQSLDQGLQFLIQYYNGEERAKGNILERFSAQQFPDLHSELNLSSLELGDSALYFCASSVATTNTEAFFGQGTRLTVV.

V gene TRBV29-1 combines with J gene TRBJ2-3; 9 bases fit TRBD1. J was trimmed by 5 bases and V by 0 bases; bases with no gene match: 0. Germline V CDR1 and CDR2: SQVTM, ANQGSEA. The CDR3 consists of 13 residues. The CDR3, as DNA: TGCAGCGTTGAAGAGGGACAGGGAGATACGCAGTATTTT. This encodes CSVEEGQGDTQYF.

The genes are TRBV6-1 and TRBJ2-1; 11 bases are a match to TRBD2. Losses at the gene ends were 7 bases for V and 8 bases for J; bases not matched to a gene: 10. The CDR3 runs 15 residues. Looked up from germline, CDR1 is MNHNS and CDR2 is SASEGT. Here the CDR3 reads CASTSVAGGSYEQFF. The CDR3 bases are TGTGCCAGCACTAGCGTAGCGGGAGGGAGTTATGAGCAGTTCTTC.

The rearrangement uses TRBV4-2 and TRBJ1-1, with D unclear. Trimming left V 1 base short and J 8 bases short, with 8 bases between. The CDR3 length is 12 residues. CDR1 and CDR2 (germline): LGHNA, YNFKEQ. The CDR3 loop is CASSQGTKEAFF. For the CDR3, the DNA is TGTGCCAGCAGCCAAGGCACAAAAGAAGCTTTCTTT.

The chain couples TRBV20-1 to TRBJ2-1, with D tentatively TRBD1 (6 bases). V was cut by 0 bases and J by 3 bases, with 9 bases left in between. The CDR3 runs 14 residues. Germline values: CDR1 DFQATT, CDR2 SNEGSKA (reference sequence). For the CDR3, the DNA is TGCAGTGCTAGAGACGGGACACACTACAATGAGCAGTTCTTC. Protein product: CSARDGTHYNEQFF.

This chain uses TRBV4-3 with TRBJ2-3; D perhaps matches TRBD2 (6 bases). Trimming took 2 bases from V and 4 from J, leaving 13 bases between them. The CDR3 totals 15 residues. CDR1 and CDR2 (germline): LGHNA, YSLEER. CDR3 residues: CASSQISGRSDTQYF. DNA for the CDR3: TGCGCCAGCAGCCAAATAAGCGGGCGTTCAGATACGCAGTATTTT.

This chain joins TRBV20-1 and TRBJ2-1, with D possibly matching TRBD2 (5 bases). The CDR3 sequence is 15 residues long. V was clipped by 3 bases and J by 2 bases, with 14 bases between them. Germline V gene lookup returns CDR1 DFQATT and CDR2 SNEGSKA (reference sequence). In DNA, the CDR3 is TGCAGTGCTAGGCCCCTGGACTTCACCTACAATGAGCAGTTCTTC. Its translation: CSARPLDFTYNEQFF.

The chain couples TRBV14 to TRBJ1-2, with 8 bases aligning to TRBD1. The CDR3 runs to 17 residues. From germline, CDR1 is SGHDN and CDR2 FVKESK. The junction had 18 bases not matched to a gene; V was cut back by 4 bases and J by 8 bases. The CDR3 DNA follows: TGTGCCAGCAGCCTCCACCTGCCGAACAGGGGGATGCGAGGCTACACCTTC. This codes for CASSLHLPNRGMRGYTF.

The CDR3 loop reads CAARGRSSYNSPLHF. CDR3 sequence (DNA): TGTGCCGCCCGCGGGAGGAGCTCCTATAATTCACCCCTCCACTTT. The chain carries TRBV6-2 or TRBV6-3 and TRBJ1-6; D remains unclear. The length of the CDR3 is 15 residues. Germline CDR1 MNHEY, CDR2 SVGEGT. Between the trimmed V and J ends, which lost 11 bases and 0 bases, there was a span of 14 bases.

This clonotype was counted a few times. The chain has TRBV27 and TRBJ2-7, with TRBD2 matching over 8 bases. This CDR3 comprises 11 residues. Germline V lookup: CDR1 MNHEY, CDR2 SMNVEV (reference sequence). After removal of 8 bases from V and 7 bases from J, the junction contained 4 bases not matched to a gene. CDR3 sequence reads: CASQRESEQYF. The CDR3, as DNA: TGTGCCAGCCAGCGGGAGTCTGAGCAGTACTTC.

V and J are TRBV30 and TRBJ1-2; D uncertain. The CDR3 is 11 residues long. Germline values: CDR1 GTSNPN, CDR2 SVGIG (reference sequence). V was pared by 1 base and J by 5 bases, with 5 bases between. In DNA, the CDR3 is TGTGCCTGGAGTGACCGGTATGGCTACACCTTC. Residues: CAWSDRYGYTF. Complete variable domain (other parts from reference TRBV30 and TRBJ1-2): SQTIHQWPATLVQPVGSPLSLECTVEGTSNPNLYWYRQAAGRGLQLLFYSVGIGQISSEVPQNLSASRPQDRQFILSSKKLLLSDSGFYLCAWSDRYGYTFGSGTRLTVV.

The J gene is TRBJ2-7, the V gene TRBV21-1; the table's D call TRBD2 went unverified against the DNA. TRBV21-1 is a recognized pseudogene. The CDR3 sequence is 21 residues long. The CDR3 DNA sequence: TGTGCCAGCAGCCCCCGACTCGGGCTAGCGGGAGTGATTGAGAGCTCCTACGAGCAGTACTTC. Its translation: CASSPRLGLAGVIESSYEQYF.

This clonotype was picked up a small number of times. The genes are TRBV27 and TRBJ2-7, with TRBD1 as a possible D gene (6 bases). Trimming removed 5 bases from V and 4 bases from J, with 15 bases in between. The CDR3 contains 14 residues. Germline CDR1 is MNHEY and CDR2 is SMNVEV (reference sequence). The CDR3 region has the DNA TGTGCCAGCAGTCCACGGGACAAGTTATACGAGCAGTACTTC. Its protein product is CASSPRDKLYEQYF.

The chain employs TRBV5-1 and TRBJ2-1, with 12 bases matching TRBD2. Germline lookup yields CDR1 SGHRS and CDR2 YFSETQ. CDR3 length equals 15 residues. V was pared by 7 bases and J by 7 bases, with 9 bases of the junction left unmatched. CDR3 amino acids: CASGILAGGGNEQFF. CDR3 bases: TGCGCCAGCGGCATACTAGCGGGAGGTGGAAATGAGCAGTTCTTC.

The chain carries TRBV20-1 and TRBJ2-1, with TRBD1 matching over 7 bases. The V gene end was trimmed by 5 bases and the J gene end by 3 bases; junction bases not matched to a gene: 1. The germline CDR1 and CDR2 sequences are DFQATT and SNEGSKA (reference sequence). This CDR3 has 12 residues. The CDR3 nucleotides are TGCAGTGCTTGGACAGGCTACAATGAGCAGTTCTTC. This gives the protein CSAWTGYNEQFF.

This clonotype is classed as medium-sized. This chain joins TRBV5-1 and TRBJ1-2, with a possible D match to TRBD1 (6 bases). The V gene lost 4 bases and the J gene lost 4 bases, with 17 bases spanning the gap. Germline V gene data show CDR1 as SGHRS and CDR2 as YFSETQ. This CDR3 contains 15 residues. CDR3 sequence (DNA): TGCGCCAGCAGCCCGGAAAGCAGGGGAGGCTATGGCTACACCTTC. This translates into CASSPESRGGYGYTF.

This chain joins TRBV20-1 and TRBJ2-7; 7 bases align to TRBD1. The V gene's germline CDR1 is DFQATT and CDR2 SNEGSKA (reference sequence). The CDR3 runs 12 residues. J gave up 6 bases and V 4 bases, and 6 bases lay outside the gene matches. CDR3 in DNA: TGCAGTGCTACCACAGGGGTCCGCGAGCAGTACTTC. It translates to CSATTGVREQYF.

This clonotype was seen only once. This chain uses TRBV7-9 with TRBJ2-6, with a tentative D call TRBD1 (5 bases). V lost 2 bases and J lost 3, with 8 bases in between. This CDR3 comprises 15 residues. CDR1 SEHNR and CDR2 FQNEAQ come from the germline V gene (reference sequence). The CDR3 spells CASSLYTGGANVLTF. CDR3 sequence (DNA): TGTGCCAGCAGCTTATACACAGGTGGGGCCAACGTCCTGACTTTC.

This clonotype showed up many times. The chain employs TRBV9 and TRBJ2-7; D unresolved. The V and J ends lost 0 bases and 3 bases respectively, with 7 bases between them. The CDR3 contains 13 residues. In germline, CDR1 is SGDLS, CDR2 YYNGEE. The CDR3 DNA follows: TGTGCCAGCAGCGTAGGGCTGGACTACGAGCAGTACTTC. Its translation: CASSVGLDYEQYF.

Concerning this clonotype itself: A much bigger clone sits one base away, suggesting this may be a read error. The chain couples TRBV20-1 to TRBJ2-5, with TRBD1 matching over 8 bases. Trimming cost V 6 bases and J 5 bases; bases outside gene matches: 8. The CDR3 has 13 amino acids. Germline V CDR1 and CDR2: DFQATT, SNEGSKA (reference sequence). CDR3 coding DNA: TGCAGTGCCCGCCGGACAGGGATGGAGACCCAGTACTTC. Translated: CSARRTGMETQYF.

This clonotype was seen a handful of times. The chain uses TRBV10-3 and TRBJ2-7; a weak D match, TRBD1 (6 bases). Judging by the DNA end, TRBJ2-5 fits better; the J call may be wrong. The CDR3 length is 15 residues. Germline lookup yields CDR1 ENHRY and CDR2 SYGVKD. Here the CDR3 DNA reads TGTGCCATCAGTGAGGCCGACAGGCTAAGCGAGACCCAGTACTTC. Its translation: CAISEADRLSETQYF.

This clonotype was found a few times. J is TRBJ2-3 and V is TRBV12-3 or TRBV12-4, with D unclear. Between the trimmed V and J ends, which lost 3 bases and 8 bases, there was a span of 18 bases. The CDR3 spans 15 residues. The CDR3 sequence is CASSFKGFESATQYF. The CDR3, as DNA: TGTGCCAGCAGTTTTAAGGGATTCGAGTCGGCTACGCAGTATTTT.

The chain joins TRBV20-1 to TRBJ1-5; D is perhaps TRBD1 (5 bases). Germline-derived CDR1 and CDR2 are DFQATT and SNEGSKA (reference sequence). This CDR3 is 15 amino acids long. Deletions cut 5 bases from V and 5 bases from J, with 19 bases between. CDR3 sequence: CSASSPRDGDQPQHF. CDR3 nucleotides: TGCAGTGCTTCTTCTCCCCGGGACGGCGATCAGCCCCAGCATTTT.

This clonotype was seen once. DNA for the CDR3: TGCGCCAGCAGCGCCACGCGAAGCTCCTACAATGAGCAGTACTTC. Translated, it gives CASSATRSSYNEQYF. The chain couples TRBV4-3 to TRBJ2-1; no reliable D call. The DNA matches TRBJ2-7 better at its end, which makes the J call doubtful. Per the germline V gene, CDR1 is LGHNA and CDR2 is YSLEER. The CDR3 runs 15 residues.

This clonotype has only a few counts. This sequence joins TRBV20-1 and TRBJ2-7; 10 nucleotides line up with TRBD1. There are 15 residues in the CDR3. The V gene's germline CDR1 is DFQATT and CDR2 SNEGSKA (reference sequence). V lost 3 bases, J lost 2 bases, and 7 bases stayed unmatched. The CDR3 is CSASPAGTGAYEQYF. Here the CDR3 DNA reads TGCAGTGCTAGTCCCGCCGGGACAGGGGCCTACGAGCAGTACTTC.

CDR3 coding DNA: TGTGCCAGCAGTTCCTTGTCGGGAGGGGCCTACGAGCAGTACTTC. Translation: CASSSLSGGAYEQYF. This chain links TRBV5-6 with TRBJ2-7; 8 positions agree with TRBD2. Germline trimming cut 5 bases from V and 2 bases from J; bases unmatched to any gene: 9. The V gene's germline CDR1 is SGHDT and CDR2 YYEEEE. CDR3 size: 15 residues.

With regard to this clonotype: One junction end disagrees with the germline gene, perhaps due to a read error. The genes are TRBV20-1 and TRBJ1-5, with 9 bases fitting TRBD1. CDR3 length: 15 amino acids. CDR1 DFQATT and CDR2 SNEGSKA come from the germline V gene (reference sequence). CDR3 protein: CSVRDTTGGDQPQHF. In DNA form, the CDR3 reads TGCAGTGTTAGAGATACTACAGGGGGCGATCAGCCCCAGCATTTT.

The rearrangement joins TRBV11-3 to TRBJ2-1; TRBD2 agrees at 13 bases. There are 18 residues in the CDR3. The V gene end was trimmed by 5 bases and the J gene end by 0 bases; junction bases not matched to a gene: 7. CDR1 and CDR2 (germline): SGHNT, YENEEA. This CDR3 is CASSKLAGGPVSYNEQFF. The CDR3 DNA reads TGTGCCAGCAGCAAACTAGCGGGAGGGCCGGTCTCCTACAATGAGCAGTTCTTC. Together with reference TRBV11-3 and TRBJ2-1, the CDR3 gives the full variable domain: EAGVVQSPRYKIIEKKQPVAFWCNPISGHNTLYWYLQNLGQGPELLIRYENEEAVDDSQLPKDRFSAERLKGVDSTLKIQPAELGDSAVYLCASSKLAGGPVSYNEQFFGPGTRLTVL.

The chain joins TRBV6-6 to TRBJ1-5; D possibly corresponds to TRBD1 (6 bases). From germline, CDR1 is MNHNY and CDR2 SVGAGI (reference sequence). Trimming took off 2 bases at V and 7 bases at J, with 15 bases between the two ends. This CDR3 comprises 15 residues. The CDR3 DNA sequence: TGTGCCAGCAGTTACGCGGAGGCAGGGGAACAGCCCCAGCATTTT. This codes for CASSYAEAGEQPQHF.

The CDR3 sequence: CASSVTGSGEKLFF. CDR3 DNA: TGTGCCAGCAGCGTTACGGGGTCTGGTGAAAAACTGTTTTTT. The J gene is TRBJ1-4, the V gene TRBV7-9; no definite D call. Trimming removed 5 bases from V and 7 bases from J, with 14 bases in between. Germline V gene data show CDR1 as SEHNR and CDR2 as FQNEAQ (reference sequence). The CDR3 contains 14 residues.

The V gene is TRBV3-1, the J gene TRBJ2-7; D ambiguous. Germline V gene sequence: CDR1 LGHDT, CDR2 YNNKEL (reference sequence). Trimming took 5 bases from V and 4 from J, leaving 18 bases between them. This CDR3 is 15 amino acids long. CDR3 residues: CASSITDRGSYEQYF. The DNA for the CDR3 is TGTGCCAGCAGCATAACGGACCGTGGGTCATACGAGCAGTACTTC.